The clone carrying this T cell receptor (beta chain) was counted between two and nine times. Antigen specificity is unknown. The sample originates from a study of cytomegalovirus exposure and HLA in healthy donors. The study, taken as a whole, reports: In vitro, three CMV-associated chains proved specific for CMV antigens. As a later analysis revealed, most CMV-associated TCR beta chains appeared HLA-restricted.

Donors sampled were nominally healthy, though unrecorded immune exposures were likely. Both 60 Vbeta primers and 13 Jbeta primers went into the PCR. Method: immunoSEQ multiplex PCR; TCRdb's copy keeps in-frame clones and lacks some. Among approximately 170,000 clones listed, 65% to 85% were seen once. The V and J ends lost 4 bases and 2 bases respectively, with 14 bases between them. Germline values: CDR1 SGDLS, CDR2 YYNGEE. The CDR3 extends over 15 amino acids. Sequencing used PBMCs. The origin of this receptor is a male donor in good health and CMV-seronegative. This chain links TRBV9 with TRBJ2-3, with D possibly TRBD1 on 5 matching bases. CDR3 coding DNA: TGTGCCAGCAGCCTCGCTGGACAAGACACAGATACGCAGTATTTT. As protein: CASSLAGQDTDTQYF. The whole variable domain, filled in from reference TRBV9 and TRBJ2-3, reads DSGVTQTPKHLITATGQRVTLRCSPRSGDLSVYWYQQSLDQGLQFLIQYYNGEERAKGNILERFSAQQFPDLHSELNLSSLELGDSALYFCASSLAGQDTDTQYFGPGTRLTVL.